The 7 T cell receptor beta chains presented below share a single source sample, sequenced in a study of early T cells in non-severe SARS-CoV-2 infection. TCRdb itself ran the 5' RACE reads through MiXCR, one entry per CDR3 protein. Of just under 85,000 distinct CDR3 sequences listed, more than 9% are singletons. The sequencing used whole blood, collected at baseline. The receptors originated from an adult who was a healthcare worker with PCR-confirmed SARS-CoV-2 infection or an uninfected control (not recorded which).

V gene TRBV27 combines with J gene TRBJ2-1, with TRBD2 matching 12 bases. The ends lost 8 bases at V and 6 bases at J; junction bases unmatched: 5. Germline CDR1 is MNHEY and CDR2 is SMNVEV (reference sequence). This CDR3 contains 14 residues. The CDR3 DNA reads as TGTGCCAGCCAGCCTAGCGGGAGGGGCAATGAGCAGTTCTTC. Protein: CASQPSGRGNEQFF.

V and J are TRBV7-2 and TRBJ2-3; 12 nucleotides line up with TRBD2. In germline, CDR1 is SGHTA, CDR2 FQGNSA. The CDR3 totals 18 residues. The ends lost 1 base at V and 6 bases at J; junction bases unmatched: 11. The CDR3 DNA follows: TGTGCCAGCAGCTTAGTGGGGCTAGCGGGAGGGCCGGTGGATACGCAGTATTTT. This gives the protein CASSLVGLAGGPVDTQYF.

Ten or more counts support this clonotype. The chain links TRBV7-2 to TRBJ2-7; tentatively, D is TRBD1 or TRBD2 (5 bases each). The CDR3 loop spans 15 amino acids. Looked up from germline, CDR1 is SGHTA and CDR2 is FQGNSA. Deletions cut 7 bases from V and 7 bases from J, with 23 bases between. Written as DNA, the CDR3 is TGTGCCAGCACCACGGGGCCTATCCGGGGAAGAGAGCAGTACTTC. It translates to CASTTGPIRGREQYF. The full variable domain, completed using reference TRBV7-2 and TRBJ2-7, is GAGVSQSPSNKVTEKGKDVELRCDPISGHTALYWYRQSLGQGLEFLIYFQGNSAPDKSGLPSDRFSAERTGGSVSTLTIQRTQQEDSAVYLCASTTGPIRGREQYFGPGTRLTVT.

This chain uses TRBV3-1 with TRBJ2-1, with 12 bases matching TRBD2. In germline, CDR1 is LGHDT, CDR2 YNNKEL (reference sequence). V lost 2 bases, J lost 4 bases, and 3 bases stayed unmatched. The CDR3 contains 16 residues. The CDR3: CASSQPGLAGYNEQFF. Written as DNA, the CDR3 is TGTGCCAGCAGCCAACCCGGACTAGCGGGGTACAATGAGCAGTTCTTC.

This clonotype occurred many times. The chain couples TRBV6-1 to TRBJ1-5; D ambiguous. Per germline, CDR1 MNHNS and CDR2 SASEGT. V was clipped by 3 bases and J by 3 bases, with 9 bases between them. The CDR3 sequence is 14 residues long. The CDR3 reads CASSDWWDNQPQHF. The CDR3 DNA follows: TGTGCCAGCAGTGATTGGTGGGACAATCAGCCCCAGCATTTT.

The chain combines TRBV7-9 with TRBJ2-7; D is perhaps TRBD2 (5 bases). This CDR3 spans 15 amino acids. Trimming took off 5 bases at V and 3 bases at J, with 17 bases between the two ends. Germline V gene lookup returns CDR1 SEHNR and CDR2 FQNEAQ (reference sequence). CDR3 in DNA: TGTGCCAGCAGCCCTAGCCCCGGCAGCCTCTACGAGCAGTACTTC. The encoded protein is CASSPSPGSLYEQYF. The full variable domain, rest sourced from reference TRBV7-9 and TRBJ2-7, is DTGVSQNPRHKITKRGQNVTFRCDPISEHNRLYWYRQTLGQGPEFLTYFQNEAQLEKSRLLSDRFSAERPKGSFSTLEIQRTEQGDSAMYLCASSPSPGSLYEQYFGPGTRLTVT.

The J gene is TRBJ1-6, the V gene TRBV11-2; D might be TRBD1 (5 bases). The CDR3 is made up of 15 amino acids. Trimming removed 2 bases at V and 8 bases at J, with 13 bases between. Germline V gives CDR1 SGHAT, CDR2 FQNNGV. The CDR3 is CASSLSGAPYSPLHF. CDR3 nucleotide sequence: TGTGCCAGCAGCTTAAGCGGGGCCCCGTATTCACCCCTCCACTTT.